The 32 T cell receptor beta chains given below trace back to one sample, sequenced in a study of T cells after yellow fever vaccination. TCRdb re-derived calls from the 5' RACE reads in MiXCR, one entry per CDR3 protein. Here the sample spans around 340,000 distinct CDR3 sequences, 8% to 10% being singletons. This specimen consisted of PBMCs, obtained on the day of the first yellow fever vaccination. These TCRs come from a man aged 18-30 years who received the YFV17D yellow fever vaccine.

J is TRBJ2-1 and V is TRBV20-1; D not resolved. V was pared by 6 bases and J by 4 bases, with 10 bases between. Germline V CDR1 and CDR2: DFQATT, SNEGSKA (reference sequence). This CDR3 region has 12 residues. The DNA for the CDR3 is TGCAGTGCCCCGGCGGTATACAATGAGCAGTTCTTC. Protein: CSAPAVYNEQFF.

The table lists this clonotype with a few counts. The chain uses TRBV25-1 and TRBJ1-5, with a tentative D call TRBD1 (5 bases). V dropped 4 bases and J dropped 3 bases, with 10 bases sitting between them. The CDR3 extends over 14 amino acids. Germline CDR1 and CDR2: MGHDK and SYGVNS. The CDR3 DNA follows: TGTGCCAGCAGTGGCGACAGCCCCAATCAGCCCCAGCATTTT. Translating it yields CASSGDSPNQPQHF. Full variable domain (missing parts from reference TRBV25-1 and TRBJ1-5): EADIYQTPRYLVIGTGKKITLECSQTMGHDKMYWYQQDPGMELHLIHYSYGVNSTEKGDLSSESTVSRIRTEHFPLTLESARPSHTSQYLCASSGDSPNQPQHFGDGTRLSIL.

The rearrangement joins TRBV3-1 to TRBJ1-2; D gene ambiguous. There are 17 residues in the CDR3. V was clipped by 0 bases and J by 0 bases, with 14 bases between them. The germline gives CDR1 LGHDT, CDR2 YNNKEL (reference sequence). The CDR3 loop is CASSQEFWPGSNYGYTF. CDR3 coding DNA: TGTGCCAGCAGCCAAGAGTTTTGGCCCGGATCTAACTATGGCTACACCTTC.

This chain joins TRBV6-5 and TRBJ2-1; TRBD1 aligns across 10 bases. The CDR3 spans 15 residues. CDR1 is MNHEY, CDR2 SVGAGI, per germline. After removal of 6 bases from V and 8 bases from J, the junction contained 10 bases not matched to a gene. The CDR3 bases are TGTGCCAGCAGACTCGGACAGGGGGTTTTGGATGAGCAGTTCTTC. Translating gives CASRLGQGVLDEQFF.

The sample holds many counts of this clonotype. J is TRBJ1-6 and V is TRBV6-2 or TRBV6-3; D may be TRBD1 (5 bases). Germline assignment: CDR1 MNHEY and CDR2 SVGEGT. The CDR3 loop spans 13 amino acids. V was clipped by 6 bases and J by 14 bases, with 17 bases between them. The CDR3 here is CASRGDVLVTLHF. CDR3 coding DNA: TGTGCCAGCAGGGGGGACGTCCTAGTCACCCTCCACTTT.

A word on this clonotype: One end of the junction is discordant with germline, which a read error may explain. This chain links TRBV5-5 with TRBJ1-1, with D possibly being TRBD1 (5 bases). Looked up from germline, CDR1 is SGHKS and CDR2 is YYEKEE (reference sequence). This CDR3 has 14 amino acids. DNA of the CDR3: TGTGCCAGCAGCTTCGGTATGTTGGGGACTGAAGTTTTCTTT. This encodes CASSFGMLGTEVFF. Using reference TRBV5-5 and TRBJ1-1 for the parts outside the CDR3, the full variable domain is DAGVTQSPTHLIKTRGQQVTLRCSPISGHKSVSWYQQVLGQGPQFIFQYYEKEERGRGNFPDRFSARQFPNYSSELNVNALLLGDSALYLCASSFGMLGTEVFFGQGTRLTVV.

The table lists this clonotype with a few counts. The genes are TRBV18 and TRBJ2-1, with a tentative D call TRBD1 (6 bases). The CDR3 has 17 amino acids. Germline CDR1 reads KGHSH; CDR2 reads LQKENI. V lost 2 bases and J lost 3, with 17 bases in between. This chain's CDR3 is CASSPRVGTSDYNEQFF. The CDR3 DNA sequence: TGTGCCAGCTCACCAAGAGTAGGGACATCCGACTACAATGAGCAGTTCTTC.

The chain carries TRBV6-2 or TRBV6-3 and TRBJ2-5, with TRBD1 as a possible D gene (5 bases). V shed 7 bases and J shed 2 bases, with 20 bases lying between them. Germline assignment: CDR1 MNHEY and CDR2 SVGEGT. The CDR3 has 16 amino acids. This chain's CDR3 is CASKTLSQGRQETQYF. The DNA for the CDR3 is TGTGCCAGCAAGACTCTAAGCCAGGGTCGACAAGAGACCCAGTACTTC.

In its sample, this clonotype was seen a few times. The J gene is TRBJ1-4, the V gene TRBV18; D uncertain. Germline assignment: CDR1 KGHSH and CDR2 LQKENI. This CDR3 is 15 amino acids long. The ends were cut back, 4 bases at V and 8 bases at J, with 17 bases in the middle. The DNA of the CDR3 is TGTGCCAGCTCACAATCTTCCACCTCATGGGAAAAACTGTTTTTT. Its translation: CASSQSSTSWEKLFF.

In this sample, this clonotype turned up a few times. The rearrangement joins TRBV5-4 to TRBJ2-2, with 9 positions matching TRBD1. Germline CDR1 reads SGHNT; CDR2 reads YYREEE (reference sequence). The CDR3 sequence is 15 residues long. V lost 2 bases, J lost 4 bases, and 3 bases stayed unmatched. CDR3 protein: CASSFGQGRTGELFF. The DNA for the CDR3 is TGTGCCAGCAGCTTCGGACAGGGGCGCACCGGGGAGCTGTTTTTT.

The chain uses TRBV3-1 and TRBJ1-1; D gene unclear. This CDR3 is 15 amino acids long. Germline V gene lookup returns CDR1 LGHDT and CDR2 YNNKEL (reference sequence). The germline V and J ends were trimmed by 1 base and 2 bases, with 11 bases remaining between them. Here the CDR3 reads CASSQVSRVNTEAFF. The CDR3 nucleotides read TGTGCCAGCAGCCAAGTTTCCAGAGTCAACACTGAAGCTTTCTTT.

This clonotype showed up just a few times. As DNA, the CDR3 is TGTGCCAGCAGCGTAGGGGATAGCGGGGGTTCAGATACGCAGTATTTT. Encoded protein: CASSVGDSGGSDTQYF. The rearrangement joins TRBV9 to TRBJ2-3; TRBD2 aligns across 9 bases. The CDR3 is 16 residues long. V gave up 0 bases and J gave up 4 bases; unmatched junction bases: 6. Germline V gene lookup returns CDR1 SGDLS and CDR2 YYNGEE.

V and J are TRBV30 and TRBJ2-7, with TRBD1 matching over 7 bases. Trimming took 4 bases from V and 9 from J; bases not matched to a gene: 15. The CDR3 sequence is 14 residues long. The germline V gene encodes CDR1 GTSNPN and CDR2 SVGIG (reference sequence). The CDR3 region is CAWTHGTAQRPQYF. Here the CDR3 DNA reads TGTGCCTGGACCCACGGGACAGCTCAAAGGCCGCAGTACTTC.

Ten or more counts support this clonotype. The chain carries TRBV7-9 and TRBJ2-5, with TRBD2 matching over 10 bases. Trimming took 5 bases from V and 3 from J; bases not matched to a gene: 12. The CDR3 is made up of 17 amino acids. The germline CDR1 and CDR2 sequences are SEHNR and FQNEAQ (reference sequence). The CDR3 region is CASSRNPSGGREETQYF. Written as DNA, the CDR3 is TGTGCCAGCAGCCGCAACCCTAGCGGGGGTAGGGAAGAGACCCAGTACTTC.

This clonotype occurred many times. The V and J genes are TRBV6-5 and TRBJ1-6; 8 nucleotides line up with TRBD1. Looked up from germline, CDR1 is MNHEY and CDR2 is SVGAGI. V lost 11 bases to trimming and J lost 10 bases; unmatched junction nucleotides: 7. This CDR3 is 12 amino acids long. The DNA for the CDR3 is TGTGCCGGGGGGACAGGACGGTCACCCCTCCACTTT. Its translation: CAGGTGRSPLHF.

This clonotype was seen only a few times. This chain uses TRBV9 with TRBJ2-2; D gene unclear. Germline V CDR1 and CDR2: SGDLS, YYNGEE. The CDR3 sequence is 14 residues long. Trimming cost V 1 base and J 4 bases, with 8 bases left between them. CDR3 bases: TGTGCCAGCAGCGTAAAACTGGGCACCGGGGAGCTGTTTTTT. Translated, it gives CASSVKLGTGELFF. The variable domain in full, completed from reference TRBV9 and TRBJ2-2, reads DSGVTQTPKHLITATGQRVTLRCSPRSGDLSVYWYQQSLDQGLQFLIQYYNGEERAKGNILERFSAQQFPDLHSELNLSSLELGDSALYFCASSVKLGTGELFFGEGSRLTVL.

Only a few counts were recorded for this clonotype. The CDR3, as DNA: TGCGCCAGCAGCTTGGACCGGGACAGGGTAAATTCACCCCTCCACTTT. Encoded protein: CASSLDRDRVNSPLHF. The chain is built from TRBV5-1 and TRBJ1-6, with 9 bases fitting TRBD1. Losses at the gene ends were 0 bases for V and 7 bases for J; bases not matched to a gene: 5. In germline, CDR1 is SGHRS, CDR2 YFSETQ. The CDR3 is made up of 16 amino acids.

A few counts support this clonotype. The V gene is TRBV7-2, the J gene TRBJ2-2; TRBD2 is a possible D gene (5 bases). Trimming took off 1 base at V and 5 bases at J, with 8 bases between the two ends. The CDR3 consists of 14 residues. CDR1 is SGHTA and CDR2 is FQGNSA in the germline V gene. CDR3 amino acids: CASSLVRGTGELFF. CDR3 sequence (DNA): TGTGCCAGCAGCTTAGTCCGGGGAACCGGGGAGCTGTTTTTT.

This chain uses TRBV7-8 with TRBJ1-2, with TRBD1 matching over 9 bases. Per the germline V gene, CDR1 is SGHVS and CDR2 is FQNEAQ. V lost 6 bases and J lost 3; bases outside the gene matches: 8. The length of the CDR3 is 15 residues. The CDR3 spells CASSQQGATHYGYTF. The CDR3 region has the DNA TGTGCCAGCAGTCAACAGGGGGCAACTCACTATGGCTACACCTTC. The full variable domain, with the rest looked up from reference TRBV7-8 and TRBJ1-2, is GAGVSQSPRYKVAKRGQDVALRCDPISGHVSLFWYQQALGQGPEFLTYFQNEAQLDKSGLPSDRFFAERPEGSVSTLKIQRTQQEDSAVYLCASSQQGATHYGYTFGSGTRLTVV.

This clonotype was detected ten times or more. The chain carries TRBV6-5 and TRBJ2-7; 9 bases align to TRBD1. Trimming at V came to 4 bases and at J to 2 bases, leaving 6 bases not matched to a gene. The CDR3 spans 15 residues. In germline, CDR1 is MNHEY, CDR2 SVGAGI. For the CDR3, the DNA is TGTGCCAGCAGTTCAGACAGGGGGTTGACCTACGAGCAGTACTTC. It is translated as CASSSDRGLTYEQYF.

This clonotype showed up just a few times. The J gene is TRBJ2-1, the V gene TRBV15, with D unresolved. CDR1 is LNHNV, CDR2 YYDKDF, per germline (reference sequence). V lost 2 bases to trimming and J lost 3 bases, with 14 bases between them. The CDR3 totals 16 residues. CDR3 in amino acids: CATSRHRNRDYNEQFF. In nucleotides, the CDR3 is TGTGCCACCAGCAGACACCGGAACAGAGACTACAATGAGCAGTTCTTC.

The chain uses TRBV11-2 and TRBJ1-4, with D unclear. V was cut by 3 bases and J by 7 bases, with 12 bases left in between. The germline V gene encodes CDR1 SGHAT and CDR2 FQNNGV. The CDR3 covers 14 residues. In DNA, the CDR3 is TGTGCCAGCAGCTTTCCGAGCCCGGGTGAAAAACTGTTTTTT. Its translation: CASSFPSPGEKLFF.

V gene TRBV5-1 combines with J gene TRBJ1-3; D not resolved. Between the trimmed V and J ends, which lost 0 bases and 0 bases, there was a span of 10 bases. In germline, CDR1 is SGHRS, CDR2 YFSETQ. CDR3 length: 16 amino acids. In DNA, the CDR3 is TGCGCCAGCAGCTTGGTGGGTTTGGACTCTGGAAACACCATATATTTT. It yields the protein CASSLVGLDSGNTIYF.

The V gene is TRBV5-1, the J gene TRBJ2-5; tentatively, D is TRBD2 (6 bases). The germline V and J ends were trimmed by 4 bases and 0 bases, with 7 bases remaining between them. Germline-derived CDR1 and CDR2 are SGHRS and YFSETQ. The CDR3 length is 13 residues. The CDR3 protein is CASSAGYQETQYF. The DNA of the CDR3 is TGCGCCAGCAGCGCGGGGTACCAAGAGACCCAGTACTTC.

This clonotype was detected a few times. V gene TRBV6-1 combines with J gene TRBJ2-1, with 7 bases aligning to TRBD1. Trimming cost V 6 bases and J 9 bases; bases outside gene matches: 17. The CDR3 totals 16 residues. From germline, CDR1 is MNHNS and CDR2 SASEGT. The CDR3 DNA reads TGTGCCAGCAGGACCGGGACAGCCATCGGAAACAGTGAGCAGTTCTTC. Its translation is CASRTGTAIGNSEQFF.

This clonotype was counted many times. The V call is TRBV18, the J call TRBJ2-1, with 8 nucleotides matching TRBD2. Germline V gives CDR1 KGHSH, CDR2 LQKENI. The CDR3 is made up of 14 amino acids. J lost 8 bases, V lost 3 bases, and 6 bases had no gene match. The CDR3 loop reads CASSPGTGGDEQFF. The CDR3 DNA follows: TGTGCCAGCTCACCTGGGACCGGGGGGGATGAGCAGTTCTTC.

This clonotype was observed many times. The rearrangement uses TRBV5-1 and TRBJ2-1; a weak D match, TRBD1 (6 bases). Germline V gives CDR1 SGHRS, CDR2 YFSETQ. The V and J ends lost 4 bases and 0 bases respectively, with 17 bases between them. This CDR3 region has 17 residues. The CDR3 coding sequence is TGCGCCAGCAGCCCAAACCCCCAGGGGAGCTCCTACAATGAGCAGTTCTTC. Protein: CASSPNPQGSSYNEQFF.

This clonotype was observed many times. The rearrangement joins TRBV5-1 to TRBJ1-1, with unresolved D. The CDR3 runs 15 residues. Trimming removed 7 bases at V and 7 bases at J, with 23 bases between. CDR1 and CDR2 from the germline V gene are SGHRS and YFSETQ. In nucleotides, the CDR3 is TGCGCCAGCGGCCCGGGTTATGGAATAATGAATGAAGCTTTCTTT. Its translation is CASGPGYGIMNEAFF.

The chain links TRBV19 to TRBJ1-5; D is unclear. The CDR3 totals 14 residues. Germline V CDR1 and CDR2: LNHDA, SQIVND (reference sequence). V was cut by 7 bases and J by 7 bases, with 17 bases left in between. CDR3 sequence: CASTIASGGQPQHF. CDR3 nucleotides: TGTGCCAGTACTATCGCCTCGGGAGGCCAGCCCCAGCATTTT.

This clonotype occurred a few times. This chain uses TRBV7-2 with TRBJ1-2; D is uncertain. This CDR3 has 15 residues. V lost 1 base, J lost 2 bases, and 11 bases lay in between. Looked up from germline, CDR1 is SGHTA and CDR2 is FQGNSA. The CDR3 coding sequence is TGTGCCAGCAGCTTAGTTGGGTTGGACAACTATGGCTACACCTTC. It translates to CASSLVGLDNYGYTF.

In its sample, this clonotype was seen many times. Here the CDR3 reads CASSVDVGQTGHGYTF. The CDR3 DNA reads as TGTGCCAGCAGCGTAGATGTTGGACAGACGGGCCATGGCTACACCTTC. The V gene is TRBV9, the J gene TRBJ1-2; D is perhaps TRBD1 (6 bases). Trimming shortened V by 0 bases and J by 6 bases, and 18 bases separated the two germline ends. There are 16 residues in the CDR3. Germline CDR1 is SGDLS and CDR2 is YYNGEE.

J is TRBJ1-1 and V is TRBV11-2; 7 bases fit TRBD1. V was pared by 2 bases and J by 3 bases, with 9 bases of the junction left unmatched. Germline V gives CDR1 SGHAT, CDR2 FQNNGV. The length of the CDR3 is 16 residues. CDR3 nucleotide sequence: TGTGCCAGCAGCTTATCCCTGGGGCAGGGGGACACTGAAGCTTTCTTT. Its translation: CASSLSLGQGDTEAFF.